This T cell receptor (beta chain) was observed in a study of spatial heterogeneity in lung cancer. Study-level results: The number of expanded tumor alpha and beta chains correlated with mutation number.

A single record per CDR3 protein comes from TCRdb applying MiXCR to the 5' RACE reads. The sample yields several thousand distinct CDR3 sequences, 14% seen once. Regarding time point: sample taken at primary tumor resection. This clonotype was seen repeatedly, ten times or more. The antigen is undetermined. The junction departs from germline at one end; a sequencing error may be responsible. The CDR3 contains 13 residues. Germline V CDR1 and CDR2: SGHTA, FQGNSA. The input for sequencing was lung tumor tissue, taken at surgery. The sequence was collected from a female donor with early-stage non-small cell lung cancer. The chain recombines TRBV7-2 with TRBJ1-1, with D hard to call. In DNA, the CDR3 is TGTGCCAGCACCTTACAGAGGAACACTGAAGCTTTCTTT. Residues: CASTLQRNTEAFF. The full variable domain, with the rest looked up from reference TRBV7-2 and TRBJ1-1, is GAGVSQSPSNKVTEKGKDVELRCDPISGHTALYWYRQSLGQGLEFLIYFQGNSAPDKSGLPSDRFSAERTGGSVSTLTIQRTQQEDSAVYLCASTLQRNTEAFFGQGTRLTVV.